This TCR beta chain was retrieved from a study of PD-1 blockade in classical Hodgkin lymphoma. For the study at large: With a 2-week interval, patients received intravenous nivolumab at 3 mg/kg. Study-level points and caveats: Complete responders matched newly diagnosed patients in baseline diversity. Possible causes of repertoire differences, disease activity or prior therapy, remain undefined. Diminished baseline TCR diversity has been reported in newly diagnosed patients relative to healthy donors.

Germline CDR1 reads SGHRS; CDR2 reads YFSETQ. This CDR3 has 14 amino acids. The V and J ends lost 4 bases and 0 bases respectively, with 10 bases between them. Assay: immunoSEQ multiplex PCR; the TCRdb copy retains only in-frame clones and omits some. Found here are approximately 20,000 clones, approximately 87% of them singletons; the top ten hold roughly 2.7%. Regarding time point: cycle 4 day 1 (C4D1), after 6 weeks of nivolumab. Each patient experienced a relapse that followed autologous stem cell transplantation, and brentuximab vedotin exposure varied. Thawed PBMCs were the source of CD4+ T cells, purified by magnetic negative selection. As concerns this clone: Its target is unknown.

The chain couples TRBV5-1 to TRBJ1-1; D remains unclear. The clonotype was recovered from a human donor with classical Hodgkin lymphoma. Source: CD4+ T cells from blood, taken before the fourth cycle of nivolumab. CDR3 loop: CASSPKTMNTEAFF. CDR3 DNA sequence: TGCGCCAGCAGCCCCAAAACAATGAACACTGAAGCTTTCTTT.